Listed here are 17 T cell receptor beta chains from one sample, sequenced in a study of blood T cells in healthy people across ages (dated by TCRdb to the mid-2010s). The library was obtained by 5' RACE. Sequencing took place on an Illumina HiSeq 2500. A second PCR of roughly 6 to 11 cycles was run with a J-beta primer mix and a sample-barcoded 5' primer. The public sequencing data were trimmed at Q25 with fastp and processed into clonotypes with MiXCR by TCRdb, which kept only in-frame beta chains. Records with the same CDR3 protein are collapsed into one entry carrying the most frequent genes and DNA. The table for this sample lists 1.2 million to 1.5 million distinct CDR3 sequences; roughly 60% of them were counted only once. In total, the top ten clones hold 6.5% to 8% of the sample. Sample: blood. These receptors originate from a man between 18 and 35 years old in good health.

The chain links TRBV12-3 or TRBV12-4 to TRBJ2-7, with 9 bases matching TRBD2. CDR3 length: 15 residues. The junction had 14 bases not matched to a gene; V was cut back by 7 bases and J by 7 bases. The CDR3 nucleotides read TGTGCCAGCACCTTTGGCGGGAGGGTCTACAATGAGCAGTACTTC. This encodes CASTFGGRVYNEQYF.

V and J are TRBV9 and TRBJ1-6; D is unclear. Germline CDR1 and CDR2: SGDLS and YYNGEE. The CDR3 contains 15 residues. The ends were cut back, 6 bases at V and 0 bases at J, with 10 bases in the middle. CDR3 in amino acids: CASMAGSSYNSPLHF. In DNA form, the CDR3 reads TGTGCCAGCATGGCGGGGAGCTCCTATAATTCACCCCTCCACTTT.

The rearrangement joins TRBV29-1 to TRBJ2-7, with D perhaps matching TRBD2 (5 bases). The length of the CDR3 is 16 residues. From germline, CDR1 is SQVTM and CDR2 ANQGSEA. V was trimmed by 2 bases and J by 7 bases, leaving 24 bases between them. The CDR3 coding sequence is TGCAGCGTTGAACCCTCGGTTACCTTACACCCGGGGGAGCAGTACTTC. As protein: CSVEPSVTLHPGEQYF.

The rearrangement joins TRBV4-3 to TRBJ2-1; D perhaps matches TRBD2 (7 bases). Per the germline V gene, CDR1 is LGHNA and CDR2 is YSLEER. The length of the CDR3 is 15 residues. The V and J ends lost 0 bases and 7 bases respectively, with 13 bases between them. The CDR3: CASSQDEGGGNEQFF. In nucleotides, the CDR3 is TGCGCCAGCAGCCAAGATGAGGGGGGGGGGAATGAGCAGTTCTTC.

The chain couples TRBV6-1 to TRBJ2-7; perhaps TRBD1 as D (6 bases). The V gene lost 2 bases and the J gene lost 7 bases, with 15 bases spanning the gap. This CDR3 is built from 14 residues. Per the germline V gene, CDR1 is MNHNS and CDR2 is SASEGT. CDR3 sequence: CASSETGSMREQYF. The CDR3, as DNA: TGTGCCAGCAGTGAAACAGGGTCTATGCGGGAGCAGTACTTC.

The chain couples TRBV27 to TRBJ2-3, with 7 bases lining up with TRBD1. The CDR3 runs to 16 residues. Germline V gene lookup returns CDR1 MNHEY and CDR2 SMNVEV (reference sequence). V was pared by 2 bases and J by 8 bases, with 13 bases of the junction left unmatched. The CDR3 region is CASSLGRGYGRSTQYF. The CDR3 nucleotides are TGTGCCAGCAGTTTAGGCAGGGGGTATGGTAGGAGTACGCAGTATTTT.

This clonotype was picked up a small number of times. The rearrangement links TRBV7-2 to TRBJ2-5; D is ambiguous. CDR1 is SGHTA, CDR2 FQGNSA, per germline. The V gene lost 5 bases and the J gene lost 4 bases, with 11 bases spanning the gap. The CDR3 consists of 13 residues. The CDR3, as DNA: TGTGCCAGCAGCCCTTCTCGGACAGAGACCCAGTACTTC. Translating gives CASSPSRTETQYF.

The V call is TRBV20-1, the J call TRBJ2-5, with D tentatively TRBD1 (5 bases). The CDR3 is 13 residues long. Germline V gives CDR1 DFQATT, CDR2 SNEGSKA (reference sequence). The germline V and J ends were trimmed by 3 bases and 7 bases, with 15 bases remaining between them. CDR3 amino acids: CSARSSSTGTQYF. The CDR3 nucleotides are TGCAGTGCTAGGTCCAGCTCCACAGGGACCCAGTACTTC.

The chain has TRBV6-5 and TRBJ2-3; TRBD1 agrees at 7 bases. The V and J ends lost 4 bases and 4 bases, in that order; junction bases with no gene match: 2. The CDR3 is 13 residues long. Germline lookup yields CDR1 MNHEY and CDR2 SVGAGI. This CDR3 is CASSWGQPDTQYF. CDR3 coding DNA: TGTGCCAGCAGTTGGGGACAGCCAGATACGCAGTATTTT.

This chain links TRBV29-1 with TRBJ2-7; D tentatively reads TRBD1 or TRBD2 (6 bases each). CDR3 length: 17 amino acids. From germline, CDR1 is SQVTM and CDR2 ANQGSEA. Trimming took off 5 bases at V and 0 bases at J, with 23 bases between the two ends. The CDR3 is CSVRGRMTRGGSYEQYF. The CDR3 bases are TGCAGCGTTAGAGGCAGGATGACTAGAGGGGGCTCCTACGAGCAGTACTTC.

The genes are TRBV10-3 and TRBJ2-7; D possibly corresponds to TRBD1 (6 bases). Deletions cut 10 bases from V and 1 base from J, with 17 bases between. The CDR3 extends over 14 amino acids. Germline CDR1 and CDR2: ENHRY and SYGVKD. The CDR3 reads CATRAGQSSYEQYF. As DNA, the CDR3 is TGTGCCACCCGAGCAGGACAGTCGTCCTACGAGCAGTACTTC.

This clonotype was recorded a few times. The genes are TRBV13 and TRBJ1-4; 9 bases map to TRBD1. Trimming took 5 bases from V and 6 from J; bases not matched to a gene: 7. In germline, CDR1 is PRHDT, CDR2 FYEKMQ (reference sequence). The CDR3 is 15 amino acids. The CDR3 bases are TGTGCCAGCAGCCTAAGCGGGGACAGGGATGAAAAACTGTTTTTT. The encoded protein is CASSLSGDRDEKLFF.

J is TRBJ2-1 and V is TRBV29-1; 13 bases align to TRBD2. This CDR3 spans 18 amino acids. Trimming at V came to 8 bases and at J to 0 bases, leaving 13 bases not matched to a gene. Germline values: CDR1 SQVTM, CDR2 ANQGSEA. The CDR3 region is CSLKPGLAGSYSYNEQFF. In nucleotides, the CDR3 is TGCAGCCTAAAGCCGGGACTAGCGGGGTCGTACTCCTACAATGAGCAGTTCTTC.

V gene TRBV28 combines with J gene TRBJ2-1; 11 bases match TRBD1. This CDR3 contains 15 residues. CDR1 and CDR2 (germline): MDHEN, SYDVKM. Losses at the gene ends were 3 bases for V and 7 bases for J; bases not matched to a gene: 5. This CDR3 reads CASSFVGTGGNEQFF. CDR3 DNA sequence: TGTGCCAGCAGTTTCGTAGGGACAGGGGGGAATGAGCAGTTCTTC.

The CDR3 spells CASSQAGSAHEQFF. CDR3 nucleotides: TGCGCCAGCAGCCAAGCGGGAAGCGCTCATGAGCAGTTCTTC. The chain is built from TRBV4-1 and TRBJ2-1, with D possibly TRBD2 on 5 matching bases. Trimming removed 1 base from V and 8 bases from J, with 12 bases in between. This CDR3 has 14 amino acids. CDR1 is MGHRA and CDR2 is YSYEKL in the germline V gene.

The gene calls are TRBV27 and TRBJ2-1, with 15 bases aligning to TRBD2. Trimming took 3 bases from V and 8 from J; bases not matched to a gene: 8. Per germline, CDR1 MNHEY and CDR2 SMNVEV (reference sequence). This CDR3 comprises 17 residues. CDR3 region: CASSLGLAGGGPDEQFF. The CDR3 DNA sequence: TGTGCCAGCAGTTTGGGACTAGCGGGGGGAGGACCGGATGAGCAGTTCTTC.

This clonotype was observed a handful of times. V and J are TRBV29-1 and TRBJ2-2, with D tentatively TRBD2 (7 bases). The CDR3 runs to 14 residues. V lost 2 bases to trimming and J lost 5 bases, with 12 bases between them. Germline V gives CDR1 SQVTM, CDR2 ANQGSEA. CDR3 sequence (DNA): TGCAGCGTTGAAAGAGGGAGGGGGACCGGGGAGCTGTTTTTT. This translates into CSVERGRGTGELFF.